These 22 T cell receptor beta chains were all obtained from the same sample, sequenced in a study of cytomegalovirus exposure and HLA in healthy donors. A multiplex PCR was run with 60 Vbeta primers and 13 Jbeta primers. Assay: immunoSEQ multiplex PCR; the TCRdb copy retains only in-frame clones and omits some. The repertoire includes some 99,000 clones, over 60% of them detected once, and 7.7% sits in the top ten. Input material: PBMCs. The receptor set was obtained from a female donor in good health and CMV-seronegative.

This clone occurred a few times. This rearrangement joins TRBV9 to TRBJ2-2; 7 bases fit TRBD2. The CDR3 is made up of 17 amino acids. Germline loops: CDR1 SGDLS, CDR2 YYNGEE. Trimming cost V 3 bases and J 0 bases; bases outside gene matches: 8. DNA for the CDR3: TGTGCCAGCAGCGCACCCCGACGGGGGGCGAACACCGGGGAGCTGTTTTTT. It encodes CASSAPRRGANTGELFF.

The chain carries TRBV6-5 and TRBJ2-5; D might be TRBD2 (5 bases). The germline CDR1 and CDR2 sequences are MNHEY and SVGAGI. The length of the CDR3 is 15 residues. V was cut by 7 bases and J by 5 bases, with 20 bases left in between. This chain's CDR3 is CASTPTPGMRETQYF. The DNA of the CDR3 is TGTGCCAGCACCCCTACCCCGGGGATGAGGGAGACCCAGTACTTC.

The CDR3 loop is CASSLGTGGATDTQYF. DNA of the CDR3: TGTGCCAGCAGCCTGGGGACAGGGGGAGCCACAGATACGCAGTATTTT. The chain joins TRBV5-7 to TRBJ2-3, with 11 bases aligning to TRBD1. TRBV5-7 is an ORF for which the function is uncertain. The CDR3 is made up of 16 amino acids. V lost 4 bases and J lost 2; bases outside the gene matches: 6.

The chain employs TRBV5-1 and TRBJ1-6; 8 bases are shared with TRBD1. V trimming: 7 bases; J trimming: 8 bases; junction bases outside the gene matches: 8. This CDR3 comprises 14 residues. Germline V CDR1 and CDR2: SGHRS, YFSETQ. The CDR3 reads CASGPGQVDSPLHF. The CDR3 DNA sequence: TGCGCCAGCGGACCGGGACAGGTTGATTCACCCCTCCACTTT.

This clone was seen at least ten times. The chain recombines TRBV30 with TRBJ2-7; D is unclear. CDR1 and CDR2 (germline): GTSNPN, SVGIG (reference sequence). V lost 5 bases and J lost 1, with 12 bases in between. CDR3 length: 13 amino acids. CDR3 sequence reads: CAWARIDSYEQYF. Here the CDR3 DNA reads TGTGCCTGGGCCAGGATCGATTCCTACGAGCAGTACTTC.

The rearrangement uses TRBV9 and TRBJ2-7; the match to TRBD2 covers 10 bases. CDR3 size: 15 residues. CDR1 is SGDLS, CDR2 YYNGEE, per germline. J lost 3 bases, V lost 3 bases, and 6 bases had no gene match. Here the CDR3 reads CASSAASGSFYEQYF. For the CDR3, the DNA is TGTGCCAGCAGCGCCGCTAGCGGGAGCTTCTACGAGCAGTACTTC.

The J gene is TRBJ2-6, the V gene TRBV10-2; weak D call: TRBD2 (5 bases). The V end was cut by 5 bases, the J end by 0 bases, with 5 bases between. The CDR3 loop spans 14 amino acids. Germline-derived CDR1 and CDR2 are WSHSY and SAAADI. The CDR3 sequence: CASSRGSGANVLTF. For the CDR3, the DNA is TGCGCCAGCAGTCGGGGCTCTGGGGCCAACGTCCTGACTTTC.

The chain is built from TRBV5-3 and TRBJ2-2; 9 bases map to TRBD1. TRBV5-3 is classed as an ORF, of uncertain function. Germline trimming cut 1 base from V and 4 bases from J; bases unmatched to any gene: 5. The CDR3 runs 16 residues. CDR3 in amino acids: CARSLRGQGSTGELFF. CDR3 DNA sequence: TGTGCCAGAAGCTTGAGGGGACAGGGCTCCACCGGGGAGCTGTTTTTT.

The CDR3 nucleotides are TGTGCCAGCAGTTTTCGCGGGAGCACCTACAATGAGCAGTTCTTC. As protein: CASSFRGSTYNEQFF. The rearrangement joins TRBV28 to TRBJ2-1; 7 positions agree with TRBD2. The CDR3 totals 15 residues. Germline V lookup: CDR1 MDHEN, CDR2 SYDVKM. J lost 2 bases, V lost 3 bases, and 4 bases had no gene match.

The chain recombines TRBV6-4 with TRBJ2-3, with 8 bases lining up with TRBD2. Germline CDR1 and CDR2: MRHNA and SNTAGT. The CDR3 contains 15 residues. The ends lost 4 bases at V and 3 bases at J; junction bases unmatched: 6. The CDR3 is CASSVRGGETDTQYF. DNA for the CDR3: TGTGCCAGCAGTGTCCGGGGGGGCGAGACAGATACGCAGTATTTT.

The DNA for the CDR3 is TGTGCCAGCAGCTTGAGCCCCTCGAGGAATACGCAGTATTTT. Protein: CASSLSPSRNTQYF. The rearrangement uses TRBV5-5 and TRBJ2-3; D is unclear. The V gene's germline CDR1 is SGHKS and CDR2 YYEKEE (reference sequence). Trimming cost V 1 base and J 7 bases, with 13 bases left between them. The CDR3 is 14 residues long. Full variable domain (missing parts from reference TRBV5-5 and TRBJ2-3): DAGVTQSPTHLIKTRGQQVTLRCSPISGHKSVSWYQQVLGQGPQFIFQYYEKEERGRGNFPDRFSARQFPNYSSELNVNALLLGDSALYLCASSLSPSRNTQYFGPGTRLTVL.

The rearrangement links TRBV7-2 to TRBJ2-1, with 12 bases identical to TRBD2. This CDR3 has 16 residues. CDR1 and CDR2 from the germline V gene are SGHTA and FQGNSA. The ends lost 8 bases at V and 7 bases at J; junction bases unmatched: 12. The CDR3 loop is CASRRLAGDLGNEQFF. The CDR3 region has the DNA TGTGCCAGCCGTCGACTAGCGGGGGACCTGGGGAATGAGCAGTTCTTC.

The gene calls are TRBV28 and TRBJ2-7; 8 bases agree with TRBD2. CDR1 is MDHEN and CDR2 is SYDVKM in the germline V gene. V lost 5 bases and J lost 2; bases outside the gene matches: 11. This CDR3 has 16 amino acids. This chain's CDR3 is CASSGPGGGRPYEQYF. The CDR3 bases are TGTGCCAGCAGTGGCCCCGGGGGCGGGAGGCCCTACGAGCAGTACTTC.

The chain carries TRBV19 and TRBJ2-7; the match to TRBD1 covers 10 bases. The CDR3 consists of 13 residues. The trim removed 5 bases at V and 5 bases at J, leaving 3 bases unmatched. The germline V gene has CDR1 LNHDA and CDR2 SQIVND (reference sequence). Here the CDR3 reads CASSDRGRDEQYF. DNA of the CDR3: TGTGCCAGTAGTGACAGGGGGCGGGACGAGCAGTACTTC.

The rearrangement links TRBV5-1 to TRBJ1-4; 9 positions agree with TRBD1. The germline gives CDR1 SGHRS, CDR2 YFSETQ. V shed 3 bases, J shed 8 bases, and the junction held 2 bases outside the gene matches. CDR3 length equals 13 residues. CDR3 sequence: CASSSGTGEKLFF. The CDR3 DNA reads TGCGCCAGCAGCTCCGGGACAGGGGAAAAACTGTTTTTT.

This chain joins TRBV5-6 and TRBJ2-2, with D unresolved. This CDR3 region has 16 residues. Germline CDR1 and CDR2: SGHDT and YYEEEE. With 2 bases removed from V and 3 bases from J, the gap between germline ends came to 14 bases. The CDR3 loop is CASSFGLSLDTGELFF. Written as DNA, the CDR3 is TGTGCCAGCAGCTTTGGGCTTTCCCTCGACACCGGGGAGCTGTTTTTT.

The chain joins TRBV19 to TRBJ2-1; D may be TRBD1 (5 bases). CDR3 length equals 11 residues. The germline V and J ends were trimmed by 8 bases and 10 bases, with 12 bases remaining between them. Germline values: CDR1 LNHDA, CDR2 SQIVND (reference sequence). In DNA, the CDR3 is TGTGCCAGTGTCGGCAGGGCCGAGCAGTTCTTC. This gives the protein CASVGRAEQFF.

A remark on this clone: A junction boundary mismatches the germline segment, possibly from a read error. The rearrangement joins TRBV7-7 to TRBJ2-5; D assignment may be TRBD1 or TRBD2 (5 bases each). The J call is in doubt because the DNA end fits TRBJ2-7 better. The CDR3 contains 13 residues. The V gene's germline CDR1 is SSHAT and CDR2 FNYEAQ (reference sequence). The CDR3 DNA sequence: TGTGCTAGCAGCTTATTTTTTGGGGGCGAGCAGTACTTC. Protein sequence: CASSLFFGGEQYF.

CDR3 amino acids: CASSLQGGTIRVHEQFF. CDR3 DNA: TGTGCCAGCAGCCTCCAGGGGGGCACAATCAGGGTCCATGAGCAGTTCTTC. The gene calls are TRBV7-2 and TRBJ2-1, with D possibly being TRBD1 (7 bases). The CDR3 totals 17 residues. Germline loops: CDR1 SGHTA, CDR2 FQGNSA. Trimming pared 5 bases from V and 8 bases from J, leaving 25 bases between.

J is TRBJ1-2 and V is TRBV28; TRBD1 might be the D (6 bases). V was trimmed by 7 bases and J by 7 bases, leaving 28 bases between them. CDR3 size: 17 residues. The germline gives CDR1 MDHEN, CDR2 SYDVKM. This CDR3 is CASTQGAGAFLMGGYTF. The CDR3 DNA is TGTGCCAGCACTCAAGGGGCAGGGGCTTTCCTCATGGGTGGCTACACCTTC.

The chain couples TRBV11-2 to TRBJ2-7; 9 bases match TRBD1. Trimming at V came to 4 bases and at J to 9 bases, leaving 16 bases not matched to a gene. This CDR3 contains 16 residues. Per the germline V gene, CDR1 is SGHAT and CDR2 is FQNNGV. The CDR3 region has the DNA TGTGCCAGCAGCTCCGCCGGGACAGGGAGTTTCCAGGGGCAGTACTTC. It is translated as CASSSAGTGSFQGQYF.

The chain uses TRBV19 and TRBJ1-6; D may be TRBD1 (6 bases). Germline CDR1 LNHDA, CDR2 SQIVND (reference sequence). The CDR3 runs to 14 residues. The V end lost 3 bases, the J end lost 5 bases, and 8 bases lay between the germline ends. As DNA, the CDR3 is TGTGCCAGTAGTATGGACAGCCATAATTCACCCCTCCACTTT. Its translation is CASSMDSHNSPLHF.